Shown below are 16 T cell receptor beta chains from a single sample sequenced in a study of CD8+ T cells in alopecia areata. Sample treatment: oral pan-JAK inhibitor, 5-10 mg twice daily. Sequencing templates came from extracted RNA that was reverse transcribed into cDNA. Produced via immunoSEQ multiplex PCR; TCRdb's table is partial and in-frame only. The table shows over 150,000 clones, with about 60% occurring only once. The sample was CD4+ T cells sorted from blood, taken at week 24, from a patient treated with tofacitinib. Receptor source: a human donor with alopecia areata.

This chain joins TRBV4-1 and TRBJ2-3; D is uncertain. Germline assignment: CDR1 MGHRA and CDR2 YSYEKL. Trimming left V 3 bases short and J 2 bases short, with 15 bases between. CDR3 length equals 16 residues. This CDR3 is CASSQQDLIDTDTQYF. In DNA form, the CDR3 reads TGCGCCAGCAGCCAGCAGGACCTCATAGACACAGATACGCAGTATTTT.

This clone has a handful of counts. The chain links TRBV5-8 to TRBJ2-4; D is perhaps TRBD1 or TRBD2 (5 bases each). The germline V gene encodes CDR1 SGHTS and CDR2 YDEGEE. The length of the CDR3 is 13 residues. Trimming took 0 bases from V and 8 from J, leaving 9 bases between them. The CDR3 here is CASSLERGDIQYF. In DNA form, the CDR3 reads TGTGCCAGCAGCTTGGAAAGGGGAGACATTCAGTACTTC.

This rearrangement joins TRBV30 to TRBJ2-5; 8 bases line up with TRBD1. V gave up 5 bases and J gave up 2 bases; unmatched junction bases: 7. CDR1 is GTSNPN and CDR2 is SVGIG in the germline V gene (reference sequence). The CDR3 contains 14 residues. The DNA for the CDR3 is TGTGCCTGGGGTCGACAGGGGATTCAAGAGACCCAGTACTTC. Protein product: CAWGRQGIQETQYF.

The count of this clone is one. V and J are TRBV15 and TRBJ2-7; D is ambiguous. This CDR3 is 12 amino acids long. V was shortened by 3 bases and J by 4 bases, with 7 bases between the two germline ends. Germline-derived CDR1 and CDR2 are LNHNV and YYDKDF (reference sequence). The CDR3: CATSSAHYEQYF. The CDR3 DNA reads TGTGCCACCAGCAGTGCGCATTACGAGCAGTACTTC.

The chain has TRBV29-1 and TRBJ2-7; TRBD1 matches at 10 bases. The CDR3 sequence is 13 residues long. V dropped 6 bases and J dropped 4; count of bases not matched to a gene: 6. Germline CDR1 SQVTM, CDR2 ANQGSEA. CDR3 protein: CSVTGTGVYEQYF. In DNA, the CDR3 is TGCAGCGTCACCGGGACAGGGGTGTACGAGCAGTACTTC.

CDR3 nucleotide sequence: TGTGCCAGCAGCTTGCCTAATTCACCCCTCCACTTT. Translation: CASSLPNSPLHF. This chain links TRBV5-6 with TRBJ1-6; D is undetermined. The CDR3 totals 12 residues. CDR1 is SGHDT and CDR2 is YYEEEE in the germline V gene. The V and J ends lost 1 base and 6 bases respectively, with 2 bases between them.

This rearrangement joins TRBV23-1 to TRBJ2-3, with a weak D call TRBD1 (5 bases). TRBV23-1 is reported as an ORF; its role is uncertain. The CDR3 has 16 residues. The V and J ends lost 4 bases and 1 base respectively, with 15 bases between them. The DNA of the CDR3 is TGCGCCAGCAGTCGGCCCAGGGTTTGCGGCACAGATACGCAGTATTTT. Amino acids: CASSRPRVCGTDTQYF.

This clone has just a few counts. This chain links TRBV4-2 with TRBJ1-1; D is perhaps TRBD1 (5 bases). CDR3 length equals 15 residues. V was shortened by 5 bases and J by 1 base, with 14 bases between the two germline ends. Germline V gives CDR1 LGHNA, CDR2 YNFKEQ. The CDR3 DNA sequence: TGTGCCAGCAGCGTGGTGGGACGGGCGAACACTGAAGCTTTCTTT. Protein sequence: CASSVVGRANTEAFF.

The V gene is TRBV29-1, the J gene TRBJ1-5; the D is unclear. V gave up 6 bases and J gave up 1 base, with 7 bases separating them. This CDR3 is built from 12 residues. Per the germline V gene, CDR1 is SQVTM and CDR2 is ANQGSEA. The CDR3 here is CSVGYSNQPQHF. In nucleotides, the CDR3 is TGCAGCGTCGGATACAGCAATCAGCCCCAGCATTTT.

The rearrangement joins TRBV30 to TRBJ1-2; 10 nucleotides align to TRBD1. Per the germline V gene, CDR1 is GTSNPN and CDR2 is SVGIG (reference sequence). The CDR3 loop spans 16 amino acids. V gave up 2 bases and J gave up 8 bases; unmatched junction bases: 14. The CDR3 DNA follows: TGTGCCTGGAGTTTGACGAGGACAGGGGGTAGCACGGGCTACACCTTC. Translation: CAWSLTRTGGSTGYTF.

This clone is a singleton in its sample. J is TRBJ2-3 and V is TRBV29-1; no definite D call. This CDR3 spans 13 amino acids. The germline V and J ends were trimmed by 4 bases and 2 bases, with 10 bases remaining between them. CDR1 and CDR2 (germline): SQVTM, ANQGSEA. The CDR3 DNA reads TGCAGCGTTGGCAGCAGATTCACAGATACGCAGTATTTT. It yields the protein CSVGSRFTDTQYF.

The sample holds a few counts of this clone. V usage is TRBV15 and J usage is TRBJ2-5; D perhaps matches TRBD1 (6 bases). V gave up 3 bases and J gave up 5 bases, with 10 bases separating them. The CDR3 sequence is 13 residues long. Germline V gene sequence: CDR1 LNHNV, CDR2 YYDKDF (reference sequence). CDR3 sequence reads: CATSRGARETQYF. The CDR3 DNA reads TGTGCCACCAGCAGGGGGGCGAGGGAGACCCAGTACTTC.

V and J are TRBV9 and TRBJ2-5; TRBD1 agrees at 8 bases. Trimming cost V 0 bases and J 3 bases; bases outside gene matches: 1. The CDR3 extends over 14 amino acids. Germline CDR1 is SGDLS and CDR2 is YYNGEE. The CDR3 DNA is TGTGCCAGCAGCGTAGGACAGGGGAAAGAGACCCAGTACTTC. Residues: CASSVGQGKETQYF.

This chain uses TRBV7-9 with TRBJ2-7; 8 nucleotides match TRBD1. Losses at the gene ends were 5 bases for V and 1 base for J; bases not matched to a gene: 13. Germline CDR1 is SEHNR and CDR2 is FQNEAQ (reference sequence). The CDR3 extends over 17 amino acids. CDR3 residues: CASSPAGQGIHSYEQYF. CDR3 DNA: TGTGCCAGCAGCCCAGCCGGACAGGGTATTCATTCCTACGAGCAGTACTTC.

As for this clone: Compared with germline, one end of the junction differs, possibly owing to a read error. This chain uses TRBV29-1 with TRBJ2-5; 9 nucleotides align to TRBD2. The CDR3 runs 15 residues. CDR1 SQVTM and CDR2 ANQGSEA come from the germline V gene. CDR3 in amino acids: CSVEGTSTVTGTQYF. CDR3 DNA sequence: TGCAGCGTCGAAGGGACTAGCACGGTGACGGGGACCCAGTACTTC. Drawing the rest from reference TRBV29-1 and TRBJ2-5, the complete variable domain is SAVISQKPSRDICQRGTSLTIQCQVDSQVTMMFWYRQQPGQSLTLIATANQGSEATYESGFVIDKFPISRPNLTFSTLTVSNMSPEDSSIYLCSVEGTSTVTGTQYFGPGTRLLVL.

V usage is TRBV29-1 and J usage is TRBJ2-7, with D perhaps being TRBD1 or TRBD2 (6 bases each). With 4 bases removed from V and 0 bases from J, the gap between germline ends came to 16 bases. CDR3 length: 15 residues. CDR1 and CDR2 from the germline V gene are SQVTM and ANQGSEA. The CDR3 is CSVVAPGASSYEQYF. Written as DNA, the CDR3 is TGCAGCGTTGTGGCGCCGGGGGCGAGCTCCTACGAGCAGTACTTC.